This T cell receptor beta chain was captured in a study of early T cells in non-severe SARS-CoV-2 infection. V was clipped by 1 base and J by 1 base, with 13 bases between them. CDR3 length: 17 amino acids. Germline assignment: CDR1 SGHVS and CDR2 FQNEAQ. MiXCR was run by TCRdb on the 5' RACE reads, yielding one entry per CDR3 protein. The data hold about 28,000 distinct CDR3 sequences, with under 5.5% observed a single time. In its sample, this clonotype was seen a few times. This sequence was found in an adult who was a healthcare worker with PCR-confirmed SARS-CoV-2 infection or an uninfected control (not recorded which). Sequencing was performed on whole blood, taken at baseline. The rearrangement links TRBV7-8 to TRBJ2-2; a weak D match, TRBD1 (6 bases). The CDR3 nucleotides read TGTGCCAGCAGCTTAGACCTCGGGACACAGAACACCGGGGAGCTGTTTTTT. This codes for CASSLDLGTQNTGELFF.